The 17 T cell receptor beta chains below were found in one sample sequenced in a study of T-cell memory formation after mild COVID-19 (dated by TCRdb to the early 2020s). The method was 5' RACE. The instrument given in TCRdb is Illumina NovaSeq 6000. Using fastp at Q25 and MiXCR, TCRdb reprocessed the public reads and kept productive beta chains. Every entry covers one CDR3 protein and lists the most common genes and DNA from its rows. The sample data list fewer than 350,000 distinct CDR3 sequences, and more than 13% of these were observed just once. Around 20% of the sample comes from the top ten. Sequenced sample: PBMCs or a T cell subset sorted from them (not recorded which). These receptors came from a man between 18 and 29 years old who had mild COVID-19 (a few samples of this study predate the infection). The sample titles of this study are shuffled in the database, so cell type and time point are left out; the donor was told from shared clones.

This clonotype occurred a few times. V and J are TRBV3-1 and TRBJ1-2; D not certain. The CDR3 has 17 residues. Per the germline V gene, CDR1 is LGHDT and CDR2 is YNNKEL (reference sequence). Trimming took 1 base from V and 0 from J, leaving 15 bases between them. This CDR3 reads CASSQGQGFQTNYGYTF. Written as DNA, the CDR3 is TGTGCCAGCAGCCAAGGCCAAGGGTTTCAGACTAACTATGGCTACACCTTC. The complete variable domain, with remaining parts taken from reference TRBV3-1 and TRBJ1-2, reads DTAVSQTPKYLVTQMGNDKSIKCEQNLGHDTMYWYKQDSKKFLKIMFSYNNKELIINETVPNRFSPKSPDKAHLNLHINSLELGDSAVYFCASSQGQGFQTNYGYTFGSGTRLTVV.

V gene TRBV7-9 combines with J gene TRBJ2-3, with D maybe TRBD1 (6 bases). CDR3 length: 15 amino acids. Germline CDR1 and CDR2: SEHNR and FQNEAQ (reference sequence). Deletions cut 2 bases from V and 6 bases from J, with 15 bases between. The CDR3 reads CASSLYRGMADTQYF. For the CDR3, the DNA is TGTGCCAGCAGCTTATATAGGGGGATGGCCGATACGCAGTATTTT.

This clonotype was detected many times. CDR3 sequence: CASRGQGNEQFF. In DNA form, the CDR3 reads TGTGCCAGCAGGGGACAGGGGAATGAGCAGTTCTTC. The rearrangement links TRBV28 to TRBJ2-1; 10 bases map to TRBD1. Germline CDR1 MDHEN, CDR2 SYDVKM. The CDR3 sequence is 12 residues long. J lost 7 bases, V lost 6 bases, and 0 bases had no gene match.

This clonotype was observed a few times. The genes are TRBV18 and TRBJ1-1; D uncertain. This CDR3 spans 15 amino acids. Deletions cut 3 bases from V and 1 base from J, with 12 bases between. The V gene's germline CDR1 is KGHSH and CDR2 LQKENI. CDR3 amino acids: CASSPLTASNTEAFF. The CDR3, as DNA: TGTGCCAGCTCACCGCTGACGGCCTCGAACACTGAAGCTTTCTTT.

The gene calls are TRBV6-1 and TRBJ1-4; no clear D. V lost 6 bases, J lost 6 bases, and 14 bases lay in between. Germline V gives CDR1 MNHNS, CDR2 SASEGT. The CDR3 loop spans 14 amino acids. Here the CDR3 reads CASRTRVGYEKLFF. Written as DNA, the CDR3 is TGTGCCAGCAGGACGCGGGTGGGGTATGAAAAACTGTTTTTT.

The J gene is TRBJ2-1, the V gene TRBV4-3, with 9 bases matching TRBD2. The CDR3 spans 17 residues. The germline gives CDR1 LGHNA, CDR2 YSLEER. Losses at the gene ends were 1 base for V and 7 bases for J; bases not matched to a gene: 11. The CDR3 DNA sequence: TGCGCCAGCAGCCAAGTGAGTGCGGGGGGGCCGAGGAATGAGCAGTTCTTC. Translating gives CASSQVSAGGPRNEQFF.

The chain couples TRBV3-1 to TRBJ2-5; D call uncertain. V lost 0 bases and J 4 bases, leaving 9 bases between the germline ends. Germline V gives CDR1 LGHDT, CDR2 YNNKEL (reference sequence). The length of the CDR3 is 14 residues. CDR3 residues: CASSQDGARETQYF. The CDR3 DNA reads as TGTGCCAGCAGCCAAGATGGTGCGAGAGAGACCCAGTACTTC.

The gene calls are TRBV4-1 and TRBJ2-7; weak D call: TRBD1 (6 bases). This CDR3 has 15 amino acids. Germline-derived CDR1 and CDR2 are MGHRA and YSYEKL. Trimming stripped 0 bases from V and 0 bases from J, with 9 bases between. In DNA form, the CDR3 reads TGCGCCAGCAGCCAAGACAGGGGCAGCTCCTACGAGCAGTACGTC. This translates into CASSQDRGSSYEQYV.

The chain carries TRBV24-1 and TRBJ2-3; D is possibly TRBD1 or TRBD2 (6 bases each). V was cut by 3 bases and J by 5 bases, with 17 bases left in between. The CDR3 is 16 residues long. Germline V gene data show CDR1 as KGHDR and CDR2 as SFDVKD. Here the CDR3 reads CATSDITGGREDTQYF. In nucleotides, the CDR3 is TGTGCCACCAGTGATATAACCGGGGGCAGAGAAGATACGCAGTATTTT.

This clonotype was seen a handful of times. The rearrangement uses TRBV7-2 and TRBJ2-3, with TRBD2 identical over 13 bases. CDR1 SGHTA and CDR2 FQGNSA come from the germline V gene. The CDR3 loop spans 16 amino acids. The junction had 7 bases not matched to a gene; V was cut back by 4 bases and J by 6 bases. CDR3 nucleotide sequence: TGTGCCAGCAGCTGGACTAGCGGGGGCCTCGCGGATACGCAGTATTTT. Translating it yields CASSWTSGGLADTQYF.

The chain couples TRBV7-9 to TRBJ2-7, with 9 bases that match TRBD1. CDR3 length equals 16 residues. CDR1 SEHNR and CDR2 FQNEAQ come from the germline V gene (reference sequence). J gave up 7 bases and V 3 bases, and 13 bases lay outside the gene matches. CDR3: CASSFGGTGPLLEQYF. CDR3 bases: TGTGCCAGCAGCTTTGGGGGGACAGGGCCTCTTCTAGAGCAGTACTTC.

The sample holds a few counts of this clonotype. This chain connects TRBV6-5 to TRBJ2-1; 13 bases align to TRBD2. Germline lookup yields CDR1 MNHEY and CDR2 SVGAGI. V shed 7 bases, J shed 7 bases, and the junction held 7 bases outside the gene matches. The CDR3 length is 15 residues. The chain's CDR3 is CASTSTSGGRNEQFF. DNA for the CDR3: TGTGCCAGCACCTCGACTAGCGGGGGGCGGAATGAGCAGTTCTTC.

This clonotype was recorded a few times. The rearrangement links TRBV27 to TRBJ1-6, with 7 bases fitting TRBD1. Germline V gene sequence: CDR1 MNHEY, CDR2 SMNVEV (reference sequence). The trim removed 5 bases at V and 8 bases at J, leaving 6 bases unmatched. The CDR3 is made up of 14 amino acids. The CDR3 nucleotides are TGTGCCAGCAGTGTGACAGGGTGGGATTCACCCCTCCACTTT. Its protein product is CASSVTGWDSPLHF.

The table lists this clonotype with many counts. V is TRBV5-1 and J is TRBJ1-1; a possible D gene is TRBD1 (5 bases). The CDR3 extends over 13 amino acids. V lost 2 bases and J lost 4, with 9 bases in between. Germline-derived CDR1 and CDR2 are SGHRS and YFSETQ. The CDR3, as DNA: TGCGCCAGCAGCTTTACAGGCGGCACTGAAGCTTTCTTT. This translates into CASSFTGGTEAFF.

The CDR3 protein is CAISESESTIQYF. The CDR3 coding sequence is TGTGCCATCAGTGAGTCCGAAAGTACCATTCAGTACTTC. J is TRBJ2-4 and V is TRBV10-3; D uncertain. The germline V gene encodes CDR1 ENHRY and CDR2 SYGVKD. V lost 0 bases and J 9 bases, leaving 9 bases between the germline ends. There are 13 residues in the CDR3.

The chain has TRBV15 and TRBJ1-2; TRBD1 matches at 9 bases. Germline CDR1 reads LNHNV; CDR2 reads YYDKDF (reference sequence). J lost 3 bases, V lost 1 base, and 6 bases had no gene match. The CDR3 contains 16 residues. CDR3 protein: CATSRAGQGLYYGYTF. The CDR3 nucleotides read TGTGCCACCAGCAGAGCGGGACAGGGTTTGTACTATGGCTACACCTTC.

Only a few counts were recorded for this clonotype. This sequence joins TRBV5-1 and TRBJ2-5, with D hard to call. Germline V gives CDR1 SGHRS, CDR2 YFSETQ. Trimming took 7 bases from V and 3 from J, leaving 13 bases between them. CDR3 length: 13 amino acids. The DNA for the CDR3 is TGCGCCAGCTATCGTGGCAAGAAAGAGACCCAGTACTTC. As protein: CASYRGKKETQYF. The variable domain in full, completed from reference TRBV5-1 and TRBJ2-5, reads KAGVTQTPRYLIKTRGQQVTLSCSPISGHRSVSWYQQTPGQGLQFLFEYFSETQRNKGNFPGRFSGRQFSNSRSEMNVSTLELGDSALYLCASYRGKKETQYFGPGTRLLVL.